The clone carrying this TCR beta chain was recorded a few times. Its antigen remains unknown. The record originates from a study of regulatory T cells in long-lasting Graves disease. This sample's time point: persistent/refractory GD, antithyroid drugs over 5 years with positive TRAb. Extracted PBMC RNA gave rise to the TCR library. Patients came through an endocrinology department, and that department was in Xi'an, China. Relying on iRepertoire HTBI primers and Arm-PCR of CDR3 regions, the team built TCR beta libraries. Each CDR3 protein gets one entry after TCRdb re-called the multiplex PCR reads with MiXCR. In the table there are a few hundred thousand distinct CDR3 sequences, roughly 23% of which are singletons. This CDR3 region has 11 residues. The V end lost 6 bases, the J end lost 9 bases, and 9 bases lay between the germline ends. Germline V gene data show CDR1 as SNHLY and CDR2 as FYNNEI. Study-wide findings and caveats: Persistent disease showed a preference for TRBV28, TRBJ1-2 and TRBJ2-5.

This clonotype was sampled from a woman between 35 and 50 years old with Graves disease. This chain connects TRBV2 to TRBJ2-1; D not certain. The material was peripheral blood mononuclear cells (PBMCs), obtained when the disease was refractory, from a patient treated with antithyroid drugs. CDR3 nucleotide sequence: TGTGCCAGCAGCCCTTACGGTGAGCAGTTCTTC. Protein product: CASSPYGEQFF.